This T cell receptor (beta chain) was recorded in a study of shared clonotypes between healthy human individuals. This CDR3 region has 16 residues. Trimming at V came to 4 bases and at J to 0 bases, leaving 8 bases not matched to a gene. Germline V CDR1 and CDR2: LGHNA, YSLEER. There were only Caucasian adults among the donors, and all lived in Nashville, Tennessee. Repertoires were generated with immunoSEQ multiplex PCR, while TCRdb's copy carries only in-frame clones and drops some. The table includes around 1.6 million clones, approximately 98% detected once. The TCR sequence derives from a man aged 25 to 45 in good health. The source material was naive CD4+ T cells sorted from blood. As for subset: CD45RA+ positively selected. This chain connects TRBV4-3 to TRBJ2-7; 8 bases line up with TRBD2. This CDR3 is CASSPKTSVNSYEQYF. CDR3 coding DNA: TGCGCCAGCAGCCCGAAGACTAGCGTTAACTCCTACGAGCAGTACTTC.